A single sample gave rise to the 32 T cell receptor beta chains below, sequenced in a study of blood T cell repertoires in COVID-19. The data were produced by immunoSEQ multiplex PCR, yet TCRdb's version contains in-frame clones alone and is incomplete. The sample yields 20,000 or so clones, roughly 90% seen once. Material for sequencing was peripheral blood. The receptors here all came from a human donor with acute or convalescent COVID-19. The donor label of this sample is uncertain.

The rearrangement joins TRBV9 to TRBJ1-1, with D unclear. Germline values: CDR1 SGDLS, CDR2 YYNGEE. V shed 3 bases and J shed 5 bases, with 14 bases lying between them. The CDR3 is 14 residues long. For the CDR3, the DNA is TGTGCCAGCAGCGCAAGGGAGATGAGGACTGAAGCTTTCTTT. Translation: CASSAREMRTEAFF.

The chain joins TRBV29-1 to TRBJ1-2, with a tentative D call TRBD1 (5 bases). V was clipped by 6 bases and J by 1 base, with 18 bases between them. Germline assignment: CDR1 SQVTM and CDR2 ANQGSEA. This CDR3 region has 15 residues. Here the CDR3 DNA reads TGCAGCGTGGGGGGGGAGCAGACAAATAACTATGGCTACACCTTC. Its protein product is CSVGGEQTNNYGYTF.

The J gene is TRBJ2-1, the V gene TRBV7-3; a weak D match, TRBD1 (5 bases). The CDR3 has 13 amino acids. The V gene lost 1 base and the J gene lost 10 bases, with 11 bases spanning the gap. Germline V gene sequence: CDR1 SGHTA, CDR2 FQGTGA. The DNA for the CDR3 is TGTGCCAGCAGCTTAAGAGAGCCAGGGGAGCAGTTCTTC. Translating gives CASSLREPGEQFF.

The V gene is TRBV19, the J gene TRBJ1-1; tentatively, D is TRBD1 (5 bases). CDR3 length: 12 residues. From germline, CDR1 is LNHDA and CDR2 SQIVND (reference sequence). The ends were cut back, 5 bases at V and 5 bases at J, with 9 bases in the middle. The CDR3 sequence: CASSPGWTEAFF. The CDR3, as DNA: TGTGCCAGTAGTCCAGGGTGGACTGAAGCTTTCTTT.

The chain combines TRBV6-5 with TRBJ1-5; no firm D call. CDR1 MNHEY and CDR2 SVGAGI come from the germline V gene. The CDR3 spans 14 residues. V dropped 7 bases and J dropped 4 bases, with 14 bases sitting between them. CDR3 in amino acids: CASNHLQTNQPQHF. The CDR3 DNA reads as TGTGCCAGCAATCACTTACAGACGAATCAGCCCCAGCATTTT.

The chain employs TRBV7-2 and TRBJ2-2, with D maybe TRBD1 (7 bases). This CDR3 has 15 residues. From germline, CDR1 is SGHTA and CDR2 FQGNSA. V gave up 5 bases and J gave up 7 bases, with 17 bases separating them. CDR3 nucleotide sequence: TGTGCCAGCAGCCCTGCGGGACAGCTGGTCGGGGAGCTGTTTTTT. As protein: CASSPAGQLVGELFF.

The CDR3 nucleotides are TGTGCCAGCAGCCGTGGGACTAGCGGGAGTGAGACCCAGTACTTC. It yields the protein CASSRGTSGSETQYF. The rearrangement uses TRBV7-6 and TRBJ2-5; TRBD2 aligns across 14 bases. Germline CDR1 and CDR2: SGHVS and FNYEAQ. This CDR3 has 15 residues. J gave up 5 bases and V 5 bases, and 4 bases lay outside the gene matches.

This chain connects TRBV5-5 to TRBJ1-3; D unresolved. Germline CDR1 reads SGHKS; CDR2 reads YYEKEE (reference sequence). This CDR3 comprises 17 residues. V was cut by 0 bases and J by 0 bases, with 13 bases left in between. The DNA for the CDR3 is TGTGCCAGCAGCTTGGAGGCAGGCCCCTTCTCTGGAAACACCATATATTTT. It translates to CASSLEAGPFSGNTIYF.

This clone was seen a handful of times. The rearrangement joins TRBV7-8 to TRBJ1-3, with D possibly matching TRBD1 (5 bases). Trimming removed 0 bases from V and 4 bases from J, with 13 bases in between. The V gene's germline CDR1 is SGHVS and CDR2 FQNEAQ. The CDR3 is 16 amino acids. For the CDR3, the DNA is TGTGCCAGCAGCTTAGCGGCAGGGCAGACAGGAAACACCATATATTTT. Translated: CASSLAAGQTGNTIYF.

V is TRBV7-2 and J is TRBJ2-1; TRBD2 matches 9 bases. The germline CDR1 and CDR2 sequences are SGHTA and FQGNSA. The CDR3 is 15 residues long. V was pared by 1 base and J by 3 bases, with 1 base of the junction left unmatched. CDR3 protein: CASSLELAGYNEQFF. CDR3 DNA: TGTGCCAGCAGCTTAGAACTAGCGGGCTACAATGAGCAGTTCTTC. Using reference TRBV7-2 and TRBJ2-1 for the parts outside the CDR3, the full variable domain is GAGVSQSPSNKVTEKGKDVELRCDPISGHTALYWYRQSLGQGLEFLIYFQGNSAPDKSGLPSDRFSAERTGGSVSTLTIQRTQQEDSAVYLCASSLELAGYNEQFFGPGTRLTVL.

The chain couples TRBV27 to TRBJ1-1; 8 nucleotides match TRBD1. Germline V lookup: CDR1 MNHEY, CDR2 SMNVEV (reference sequence). Unmatched junction bases numbered 9, after V lost 5 bases and J lost 4 bases. This CDR3 contains 15 residues. CDR3 sequence: CASSRLQGAVTEAFF. Written as DNA, the CDR3 is TGTGCCAGCAGTAGGCTGCAGGGGGCGGTCACTGAAGCTTTCTTT.

The CDR3, as DNA: TGTGCCAGCAGTCCGACAGGGACCTCCTGGGCCCTCCACTTT. Residues: CASSPTGTSWALHF. The rearrangement joins TRBV27 to TRBJ1-6; 7 bases are a match to TRBD1. With 5 bases clipped from V and 14 bases from J, the junction kept 12 bases outside the gene matches. The germline V gene encodes CDR1 MNHEY and CDR2 SMNVEV (reference sequence). There are 14 residues in the CDR3.

The chain combines TRBV5-1 with TRBJ2-5; tentatively, D is TRBD2 (7 bases). This CDR3 is 18 amino acids long. Germline lookup yields CDR1 SGHRS and CDR2 YFSETQ. The V end lost 0 bases, the J end lost 3 bases, and 21 bases lay between the germline ends. CDR3 protein: CASSLALFGGGAEETQYF. The CDR3 DNA follows: TGCGCCAGCAGCTTGGCCCTCTTCGGTGGGGGGGCCGAAGAGACCCAGTACTTC. The full variable domain, its missing parts supplied by reference TRBV5-1 and TRBJ2-5, is KAGVTQTPRYLIKTRGQQVTLSCSPISGHRSVSWYQQTPGQGLQFLFEYFSETQRNKGNFPGRFSGRQFSNSRSEMNVSTLELGDSALYLCASSLALFGGGAEETQYFGPGTRLLVL.

The CDR3 region is CASSISSGTGEQYF. CDR3 bases: TGTGCCAGTAGTATCTCTAGCGGGACTGGTGAGCAGTACTTC. The chain recombines TRBV19 with TRBJ2-7; 9 bases are shared with TRBD2. V shed 3 bases, J shed 7 bases, and the junction held 7 bases outside the gene matches. Germline V gives CDR1 LNHDA, CDR2 SQIVND (reference sequence). The CDR3 has 14 amino acids.

This clone was seen a single time. This chain joins TRBV6-2 or TRBV6-3 and TRBJ2-1, with 10 nucleotides matching TRBD2. In germline, CDR1 is MNHEY, CDR2 SVGEGT. Trimming cost V 4 bases and J 4 bases; bases outside gene matches: 7. The CDR3 is 16 amino acids. CDR3 loop: CASSSFLAGEYNEQFF. The CDR3 DNA is TGTGCCAGCAGTTCATTTCTAGCGGGGGAGTACAATGAGCAGTTCTTC.

This chain joins TRBV6-1 and TRBJ2-7, with D possibly TRBD2 on 6 matching bases. CDR3 length equals 16 residues. Germline V gives CDR1 MNHNS, CDR2 SASEGT. Trimming pared 0 bases from V and 5 bases from J, leaving 17 bases between. The CDR3 spells CASSEAHGMGGDEQYF. As DNA, the CDR3 is TGTGCCAGCAGTGAAGCGCACGGGATGGGAGGAGACGAGCAGTACTTC.

The rearrangement links TRBV11-1 to TRBJ2-2, with D perhaps matching TRBD2 (6 bases). The CDR3 runs to 12 residues. V lost 8 bases, J lost 5 bases, and 9 bases lay in between. The germline CDR1 and CDR2 sequences are SGHAT and FQDESV (reference sequence). The CDR3 loop is CASASVTGELFF. DNA for the CDR3: TGTGCCAGCGCTAGCGTTACCGGGGAGCTGTTTTTT.

V and J are TRBV30 and TRBJ1-2; the match to TRBD1 covers 7 bases. Losses at the gene ends were 5 bases for V and 14 bases for J; bases not matched to a gene: 11. The CDR3 spans 11 residues. Germline V gene lookup returns CDR1 GTSNPN and CDR2 SVGIG (reference sequence). The CDR3 spells CAWDYTGVKTF. The CDR3 nucleotides are TGTGCCTGGGATTATACAGGGGTGAAGACCTTC.

This chain links TRBV19 with TRBJ2-2; D is undetermined. The V end lost 3 bases, the J end lost 2 bases, and 4 bases lay between the germline ends. The CDR3 covers 13 residues. CDR1 and CDR2 from the germline V gene are LNHDA and SQIVND (reference sequence). In nucleotides, the CDR3 is TGTGCCAGTAGTATTCCAAACACCGGGGAGCTGTTTTTT. Translated: CASSIPNTGELFF.

This chain uses TRBV2 with TRBJ1-5; no clear D. Trimming took 7 bases from V and 1 from J, leaving 8 bases between them. The CDR3 totals 13 residues. The germline gives CDR1 SNHLY, CDR2 FYNNEI. CDR3 protein: CASTGVSNQPQHF. CDR3 nucleotides: TGTGCCAGCACCGGGGTAAGCAATCAGCCCCAGCATTTT. The whole variable domain, filled in from reference TRBV2 and TRBJ1-5, reads EPEVTQTPSHQVTQMGQEVILRCVPISNHLYFYWYRQILGQKVEFLVSFYNNEISEKSEIFDDQFSVERPDGSNFTLKIRSTKLEDSAMYFCASTGVSNQPQHFGDGTRLSIL.

This clone was seen once. The chain carries TRBV5-6 and TRBJ1-4; D ambiguous. The CDR3 contains 14 residues. The germline gives CDR1 SGHDT, CDR2 YYEEEE. The V gene lost 4 bases and the J gene lost 8 bases, with 15 bases spanning the gap. CDR3 sequence reads: CASSRPGVGEKLFF. CDR3 coding DNA: TGTGCCAGCAGCAGGCCCGGGGTCGGGGAAAAACTGTTTTTT.

The genes are TRBV3-1 (or the pseudogene TRBV3-2) and TRBJ2-2; possibly TRBD1 for D (5 bases). This CDR3 has 14 amino acids. CDR1 is LGHDT, CDR2 YNNKEL, per germline (reference sequence). The ends were cut back, 6 bases at V and 6 bases at J, with 14 bases in the middle. CDR3 sequence reads: CASSLNPGSGELFF. CDR3 nucleotide sequence: TGTGCCAGCAGTCTGAATCCAGGGTCCGGGGAGCTGTTTTTT.

The rearrangement joins TRBV2 to TRBJ2-7; unclear D gene. The germline V gene has CDR1 SNHLY and CDR2 FYNNEI. This CDR3 spans 12 amino acids. V gave up 6 bases and J gave up 3 bases, with 9 bases separating them. CDR3 nucleotides: TGTGCCAGCAGCCCGGTCCACTACGAGCAGTACTTC. Amino acid sequence: CASSPVHYEQYF. Full variable domain (remainder filled in from reference TRBV2 and TRBJ2-7): EPEVTQTPSHQVTQMGQEVILRCVPISNHLYFYWYRQILGQKVEFLVSFYNNEISEKSEIFDDQFSVERPDGSNFTLKIRSTKLEDSAMYFCASSPVHYEQYFGPGTRLTVT.

The CDR3, as DNA: TGCGCCAGCAGCCTTGCCCCCAGGGCGGTCTATGGCTACACCTTC. Amino acid sequence: CASSLAPRAVYGYTF. The chain recombines TRBV4-3 with TRBJ1-2, with D possibly being TRBD1 (5 bases). The V gene lost 4 bases and the J gene lost 4 bases, with 16 bases spanning the gap. CDR3 length: 15 residues. CDR1 is LGHNA, CDR2 YSLEER, per germline.

This clone has only a few counts. The chain has TRBV5-5 and TRBJ1-1; TRBD1 might be the D (5 bases). This CDR3 is built from 13 residues. V was cut by 4 bases and J by 5 bases, with 12 bases left in between. Germline CDR1 reads SGHKS; CDR2 reads YYEKEE (reference sequence). CDR3 sequence (DNA): TGTGCCAGCAGCCCTCAGGGAACTACTGAAGCTTTCTTT. Encoded protein: CASSPQGTTEAFF.

The chain employs TRBV3-1 (or the pseudogene TRBV3-2) and TRBJ1-6; 9 nucleotides match TRBD1. The CDR3 is made up of 14 amino acids. The germline V gene has CDR1 LGHDT and CDR2 YNNKEL (reference sequence). V was pared by 10 bases and J by 6 bases, with 7 bases of the junction left unmatched. CDR3 nucleotide sequence: TGTGCCACCCGGGGGGGACAGGGTAATTCACCCCTCCACTTT. Translating it yields CATRGGQGNSPLHF.

The V call is TRBV19, the J call TRBJ1-1, with D unclear. Per the germline V gene, CDR1 is LNHDA and CDR2 is SQIVND (reference sequence). The CDR3 extends over 14 amino acids. The V and J ends lost 3 bases and 4 bases respectively, with 12 bases between them. The CDR3 DNA reads TGTGCCAGTAGTATCGTTGAGGAAAGCACTGAAGCTTTCTTT. Encoded protein: CASSIVEESTEAFF.

This clone has more than one count but fewer than ten. The chain employs TRBV5-4 and TRBJ1-2; D possibly corresponds to TRBD1 (5 bases). Looked up from germline, CDR1 is SGHNT and CDR2 is YYREEE (reference sequence). V lost 3 bases and J 3 bases, leaving 12 bases between the germline ends. The CDR3 consists of 14 residues. The CDR3, as DNA: TGTGCCAGCAGCTCGATCCAGGGCGACTATGGCTACACCTTC. Its translation: CASSSIQGDYGYTF.

This clone has more than one count but fewer than ten. The rearrangement joins TRBV4-2 to TRBJ2-5; 8 bases are shared with TRBD1. The CDR3 consists of 16 residues. The trim removed 4 bases at V and 3 bases at J, leaving 10 bases unmatched. The V gene's germline CDR1 is LGHNA and CDR2 YNFKEQ. As DNA, the CDR3 is TGTGCCAGCAGCCTTTCCGGGACAGGTGGGGAAGAGACCCAGTACTTC. This encodes CASSLSGTGGEETQYF.

The chain employs TRBV7-3 and TRBJ2-5; D might be TRBD2 (6 bases). The CDR3 loop spans 15 amino acids. V dropped 8 bases and J dropped 4 bases, with 20 bases sitting between them. Germline V gene data show CDR1 as SGHTA and CDR2 as FQGTGA. DNA for the CDR3: TGTGCCAGCGCCGCGGCGGGGCGACCGGGAGAGACCCAGTACTTC. Its protein is CASAAAGRPGETQYF.

This chain links TRBV2 with TRBJ2-3; D may be TRBD2 (7 bases). Deletions cut 6 bases from V and 11 bases from J, with 18 bases between. This CDR3 is built from 13 residues. In germline, CDR1 is SNHLY, CDR2 FYNNEI. The CDR3 nucleotides read TGTGCCAGCAGCCCCGGAACAGGGAGGGAGCAGTATTTT. Residues: CASSPGTGREQYF.

The table lists this clone with a count of one. V usage is TRBV7-8 and J usage is TRBJ1-1; TRBD1 matches 9 bases. This CDR3 comprises 17 residues. Germline V CDR1 and CDR2: SGHVS, FQNEAQ. J was trimmed by 4 bases and V by 1 base; bases with no gene match: 10. The DNA for the CDR3 is TGTGCCAGCAGCTTAGAGAACAGGGGGCGAGATCGCACTGAAGCTTTCTTT. It yields the protein CASSLENRGRDRTEAFF.